A selection of T cell receptor beta chains follows, all from one sample in a study of blood T cell repertoires in COVID-19. Using immunoSEQ multiplex PCR, the repertoire was profiled, and TCRdb retains in-frame clones only, with some absent. The table lists some 120,000 clones, roughly 83% of them singletons. Input material: peripheral blood. The receptors shown here come from a human donor in a cohort sampled during active COVID-19. The CDR3 runs from the conserved cysteine through the conserved F or W. Each record gives: clone size, D gene, J gene, V gene, CDR3 protein, CDR3 DNA. D genes are given only for firm matches. Expanded clones get a size class; other rows say once, few or many, or leave the size out.

-	-	TRBJ2-7	TRBV21-1	CASSLRGGEGGQYF	TGTGCCAGCAGCCTTAGGGGCGGAGAAGGTGGGCAGTACTTC
-	-	TRBJ1-5	TRBV12-3/TRBV12-4	CASMWTADQPQHF	TGTGCCAGCATGTGGACAGCAGATCAGCCCCAGCATTTT
once	-	TRBJ2-7	TRBV2	CASSEGEPDIYEQYF	TGTGCCAGCAGTGAAGGGGAACCGGACATCTACGAGCAGTACTTC
-	-	TRBJ1-1	TRBV14	CASSQELGANLNTEAFF	TGTGCCAGCAGCCAAGAACTTGGGGCAAACTTGAACACTGAAGCTTTCTTT
-	-	TRBJ1-1	TRBV14	CASSPAGTGLSTEAFF	TGTGCCAGCAGCCCGGCCGGCACAGGGTTGAGCACTGAAGCTTTCTTT
-	TRBD2	TRBJ2-3	TRBV3-1/TRBV3-2	CASSHTSGSGLDTQYF	TGTGCCAGCAGCCATACGAGCGGGAGCGGTTTAGATACGCAGTATTTT
-	TRBD1	TRBJ1-6	TRBV6-4	CASGAGTDNSPLHF	TGTGCCAGCGGCGCCGGGACAGATAATTCACCCCTCCACTTT
-	-	TRBJ2-7	TRBV5-1	CASSPAGWSYEQYF	TGCGCCAGCAGCCCCGCCGGGTGGTCGTACGAGCAGTACTTC
-	TRBD2	TRBJ2-5	TRBV5-1	CASSTTGTSGIVGETQYF	TGCGCCAGCAGCACTACCGGGACTAGCGGGATCGTGGGAGAGACCCAGTACTTC
-	TRBD2	TRBJ2-1	TRBV5-1	CASSLGTSGGNNEQFF	TGCGCCAGCAGCTTGGGTACTAGCGGGGGGAACAATGAGCAGTTCTTC
-	-	TRBJ1-5	TRBV6-5	CASSRVRDNQPQHF	TGTGCCAGCAGTAGGGTCAGGGACAATCAGCCCCAGCATTTT
-	TRBD1	TRBJ2-7	TRBV7-2	CASSFGTGPYEQYF	TGTGCCAGCAGCTTTGGGACAGGTCCCTACGAGCAGTACTTC
-	-	TRBJ1-1	TRBV10-3	CAISLQGHTEAFF	TGTGCCATCAGTCTTCAGGGGCACACTGAAGCTTTCTTT
once	TRBD1	TRBJ1-5	TRBV3-1/TRBV3-2	CASSRDRYSNQPQHF	TGTGCCAGCAGCCGGGACAGATATAGCAATCAGCCCCAGCATTTT
once	-	TRBJ1-1	TRBV9	CASRGSGSEAFF	TGTGCCAGCAGAGGTTCGGGGTCTGAAGCTTTCTTT
-	TRBD2	TRBJ2-7	TRBV7-9	CASSLVGTSGYEQYF	TGTGCCAGCAGCTTAGTCGGGACTAGCGGCTACGAGCAGTACTTC
-	TRBD1	TRBJ1-1	TRBV24-1	CATSAIGGQGTEAFF	TGTGCCACCAGTGCCATTGGGGGACAGGGTACTGAAGCTTTCTTT
-	-	TRBJ1-5	TRBV5-5	CASSLEQGNVDQPQHF	TGTGCCAGCAGCTTGGAGCAGGGGAACGTGGATCAGCCCCAGCATTTT
-	-	TRBJ2-5	TRBV5-1	CASSLQGQETQYF	TGCGCCAGCAGCTTGCAGGGCCAAGAGACCCAGTACTTC
-	TRBD2	TRBJ2-1	TRBV18	CASSRKGRAGTSGSLYNEQFF	TGTGCCAGCTCTCGAAAAGGCAGGGCTGGGACTAGCGGGAGCCTCTACAATGAGCAGTTCTTC
-	-	TRBJ2-7	TRBV7-9	CASSLVGWSYEQYF	TGTGCCAGCAGCTTAGTCGGGTGGTCCTACGAGCAGTACTTC
-	-	TRBJ2-5	TRBV19	CASSIAGRETQYF	TGTGCCAGTAGTATAGCCGGGAGAGAGACCCAGTACTTC
-	-	TRBJ1-5	TRBV27	CASSLRGGYSNQPQHF	TGTGCCAGCAGTTTGCGGGGGGGTTATAGCAATCAGCCCCAGCATTTT
-	TRBD2	TRBJ2-7	TRBV10-3	CAISPSGAYEQYF	TGTGCCATCAGCCCTAGCGGGGCCTACGAGCAGTACTTC
-	TRBD1	TRBJ1-3	TRBV28	CASSSTDRVLNTIYF	TGTGCCAGCAGTTCAACGGACAGGGTTTTAAACACCATATATTTT
-	TRBD2	TRBJ2-7	TRBV7-9	CASSPPGLDRNEQYF	TGTGCCAGCAGCCCCCCGGGACTAGACAGAAACGAGCAGTACTTC
-	-	TRBJ1-4	TRBV2	CAGSTGYNEKLFF	TGTGCCGGGTCTACAGGGTATAATGAAAAACTGTTTTTT
-	-	TRBJ2-7	TRBV6-5	CASSSLWGSSYEQYF	TGTGCCAGCAGTTCCCTATGGGGCAGCTCCTACGAGCAGTACTTC
few	TRBD1	TRBJ2-7	TRBV29-1	CSASRAGGQEQYF	TGCAGCGCCTCCCGCGCAGGGGGTCAGGAGCAGTACTTC
once	TRBD2	TRBJ2-3	TRBV19	CASNRGGRVTDTQYF	TGTGCCAGTAATCGCGGCGGGAGGGTGACAGATACGCAGTATTTT
-	-	TRBJ2-7	TRBV10-2	CASTGTYEQYF	TGCGCCAGCACAGGGACTTACGAGCAGTACTTC
-	TRBD1	TRBJ1-2	TRBV4-3	CASSQERGLGGYTF	TGCGCCAGCAGCCAAGAGAGGGGGCTGGGTGGCTACACCTTC
-	TRBD2	TRBJ2-1	TRBV2	CASSYTREGYNEQFF	TGTGCCAGCAGCTACACCCGGGAGGGCTACAATGAGCAGTTCTTC
once	-	TRBJ2-7	TRBV7-2	CASSLAPSEQYF	TGTGCCAGCAGCTTAGCGCCTAGCGAGCAGTACTTC
-	TRBD1	TRBJ1-1	TRBV7-6	CASSGRQGTEAFF	TGTGCCAGCAGCGGAAGACAGGGTACTGAAGCTTTCTTT
-	TRBD1	TRBJ1-1	TRBV7-2	CASSSILGQGSKAFF	TGTGCCAGCAGCTCTATTCTTGGACAGGGGAGCAAAGCTTTCTTT
-	-	TRBJ2-1	TRBV20-1	CSAPTYNEQFF	TGCAGTGCTCCTACTTACAATGAGCAGTTCTTC